This is a list of T cell receptor beta chains from one sample in a study of T cells in narcolepsy. The table came from immunoSEQ multiplex PCR; TCRdb's copy has only in-frame clones and leaves some out. The data show roughly 20,000 clones, with around 86% seen just once and over 0.65% held by the top ten. Sequenced input: memory (CD45RA-) CD4+ T cells from blood. These receptors all stem from a human donor in good health. Each CDR3 is given with its conserved first and last residue. D genes are given only for firm matches. A clone size is listed for some rows: how often the clone was seen (once, few, many), or a class if it is expanded.

>NA|TRBJ2-7|TRBV7-2|TRBD2
CASSFRRERTYEQYF
TGTGCCAGCAGCTTTCGGCGGGAGAGGACCTACGAGCAGTACTTC
>NA|TRBJ1-2|TRBV5-5|NA
CASSRGLDGSYGYTF
TGTGCCAGCAGTCGGGGACTGGACGGGAGCTATGGCTACACCTTC
>NA|TRBJ2-1|TRBV18|TRBD2
CASSPTSGGAGGEQFF
TGTGCCAGCTCACCTACTAGCGGGGGCGCAGGTGGTGAGCAGTTCTTC
>NA|TRBJ1-5|TRBV2|NA
CASSEALRGIGNQPQHF
TGTGCCAGCAGTGAAGCGCTTCGGGGGATTGGCAATCAGCCCCAGCATTTT
>few|TRBJ2-3|TRBV1|NA
CTSSRVASGVSTDTQYF
TGCACCAGCAGCCGGGTCGCTAGCGGGGTGAGCACAGATACGCAGTATTTT
>NA|TRBJ1-1|TRBV6-6|NA
CASSKTGPDTEAFF
TGTGCCAGCAGTAAGACCGGACCGGACACTGAAGCTTTCTTT
>NA|TRBJ1-1|TRBV5-5|NA
CASSLGSNTEAFF
TGTGCCAGCAGCTTGGGATCGAACACTGAAGCTTTCTTT
>NA|TRBJ1-4|TRBV14|NA
CASSPRGDATNEKLFF
TGTGCCAGCAGCCCCCGAGGGGACGCAACTAATGAAAAACTGTTTTTT
>NA|TRBJ2-7|TRBV14|NA
CASSHLDRHSYEQYF
TGTGCCAGCAGCCACCTGGACCGTCACTCCTACGAGCAGTACTTC
>NA|TRBJ1-1|TRBV7-8|NA
CASSLGDAWSTEAFF
TGTGCCAGCAGCTTGGGGGACGCCTGGAGCACTGAAGCTTTCTTT
>NA|TRBJ1-4|TRBV29-1|NA
CGGRDRDEKLFF
TGCGGGGGGAGGGACCGAGATGAAAAACTGTTTTTT
>NA|TRBJ1-2|TRBV5-4|TRBD1
CASSMTQGSILGYGYTF
TGTGCCAGCAGCATGACACAGGGGTCTATACTTGGCTATGGCTACACCTTC
>once|TRBJ2-7|TRBV5-1|TRBD1
CASSPRTGRYEQYF
TGCGCCAGCAGCCCCCGGACAGGGCGCTACGAGCAGTACTTC
>NA|TRBJ1-5|TRBV28|NA
CASSPINQPQHF
TGTGCCAGCAGTCCCATCAATCAGCCCCAGCATTTT
>NA|TRBJ2-1|TRBV6-5|NA
CASAEGPFNEQFF
TGTGCCAGTGCCGAGGGGCCCTTCAATGAGCAGTTCTTC
>NA|TRBJ2-2|TRBV15|NA
CATSRDRGPRSGELFF
TGTGCCACCAGCAGAGATAGGGGACCTAGATCCGGGGAGCTGTTTTTT
>NA|TRBJ2-3|TRBV6-5|TRBD1
CASSQGGHTDTQYF
TGTGCCAGCAGCCAAGGGGGCCACACAGATACGCAGTATTTT
>NA|TRBJ2-5|TRBV6-5|NA
CASRPNYSGETQYF
TGTGCCAGCAGGCCTAATTATAGCGGAGAGACCCAGTACTTC
>NA|TRBJ2-3|TRBV27|TRBD2
CASSLTGRGQDTQYF
TGTGCCAGCAGTCTCACGGGGAGGGGCCAAGATACGCAGTATTTT
>once|TRBJ2-1|TRBV27|TRBD2
CASSLSPGTSGRAQYNEQFF
TGTGCCAGCAGTTTATCTCCAGGGACTAGCGGGAGGGCCCAATACAATGAGCAGTTCTTC
>NA|TRBJ2-5|TRBV11-3|TRBD2
CASSPRVAGEETQYF
TGTGCCAGCAGCCCCCGGGTAGCGGGGGAAGAGACCCAGTACTTC
>NA|TRBJ1-1|TRBV29-1|TRBD1
CSGNRGPQPNTEAFF
TGCAGCGGGAACAGGGGTCCGCAGCCTAACACTGAAGCTTTCTTT
>NA|TRBJ2-1|TRBV5-1|TRBD2
CASSLILAGGNYNEQFF
TGCGCCAGCAGCTTGATTCTAGCGGGAGGCAACTACAATGAGCAGTTCTTC
>once|TRBJ2-3|TRBV11-2|NA
CASSLARSTDTQYF
TGTGCCAGCAGCTTAGCTCGAAGCACAGATACGCAGTATTTT